The 12 T cell receptor beta chains presented below share a single source sample, sequenced in a study of T cells in localized non-small cell lung cancer. Sequenced by immunoSEQ multiplex PCR; TCRdb stores in-frame clones only, minus some. The table includes fewer than 40,000 clones, 65% to 90% detected once. Sample: peripheral blood, taken before any cancer treatment. The receptors originated from a male donor aged 60 or older with stage III lung adenocarcinoma.

This sequence joins TRBV5-4 and TRBJ2-3; no reliable D call. The CDR3 totals 16 residues. Germline V CDR1 and CDR2: SGHNT, YYREEE (reference sequence). Trimming pared 1 base from V and 2 bases from J, leaving 14 bases between. The CDR3 DNA sequence: TGTGCCAGCAGCTTGAGTACCTATGTGAACACAGATACGCAGTATTTT. Its translation: CASSLSTYVNTDTQYF.

The chain employs TRBV6-6 and TRBJ1-3; 10 nucleotides match TRBD1. J was trimmed by 7 bases and V by 3 bases; bases with no gene match: 6. Germline values: CDR1 MNHNY, CDR2 SVGAGI (reference sequence). This CDR3 contains 15 residues. CDR3 protein: CASSYLDRGGNTIYF. CDR3 nucleotide sequence: TGTGCCAGCAGTTATCTGGACAGGGGGGGGAACACCATATATTTT.

This chain links TRBV18 with TRBJ2-3; 13 bases are a match to TRBD2. CDR1 KGHSH and CDR2 LQKENI come from the germline V gene. The V and J ends lost 2 bases and 3 bases, in that order; junction bases with no gene match: 11. This CDR3 contains 19 residues. CDR3 nucleotide sequence: TGTGCCAGCTCACCAGTTGTTCCCACTAGCGGGAGGGCTACAGATACGCAGTATTTT. Protein product: CASSPVVPTSGRATDTQYF.

The rearrangement uses TRBV5-4 and TRBJ1-6; tentative D call: TRBD1 (6 bases). The V gene's germline CDR1 is SGHNT and CDR2 YYREEE (reference sequence). The length of the CDR3 is 15 residues. V lost 2 bases to trimming and J lost 3 bases, with 9 bases between them. The CDR3 bases are TGTGCCAGCAGCTTTGGGGGCAACTATAATTCACCCCTCCACTTT. It encodes CASSFGGNYNSPLHF.

CDR3 sequence (DNA): TGTGCCAGCAGCATGTGGACTAGCGAGACAGATACGCAGTATTTT. Protein sequence: CASSMWTSETDTQYF. This chain connects TRBV7-8 to TRBJ2-3, with 9 positions matching TRBD2. J lost 3 bases, V lost 5 bases, and 6 bases had no gene match. The CDR3 has 15 amino acids. Germline lookup yields CDR1 SGHVS and CDR2 FQNEAQ.

V gene TRBV6-5 combines with J gene TRBJ1-5; tentative D call: TRBD1 (5 bases). CDR1 MNHEY and CDR2 SVGAGI come from the germline V gene. The CDR3 totals 15 residues. V dropped 7 bases and J dropped 2 bases, with 15 bases sitting between them. CDR3 coding DNA: TGTGCCAGCACCTGGCTGCAGGGTGGCAATCAGCCCCAGCATTTT. Translated: CASTWLQGGNQPQHF.

CDR3 loop: CGTRGRPSGANVLTF. The CDR3 DNA is TGTGGCACGAGGGGCCGCCCCTCTGGGGCCAACGTCCTGACTTTC. The chain carries TRBV6-5 and TRBJ2-6; D is possibly TRBD1 or TRBD2 (5 bases each). Germline CDR1 reads MNHEY; CDR2 reads SVGAGI. The CDR3 runs to 15 residues.

The rearrangement links TRBV7-2 to TRBJ2-2, with D possibly TRBD1 on 6 matching bases. CDR3 size: 13 residues. Germline V lookup: CDR1 SGHTA, CDR2 FQGNSA. V shed 11 bases and J shed 5 bases, with 15 bases lying between them. The CDR3 nucleotides read TGTGCCCAGCAATACAGGGTGACCGGGGAGCTGTTTTTT. The encoded protein is CAQQYRVTGELFF. Using reference TRBV7-2 and TRBJ2-2 for the parts outside the CDR3, the full variable domain is GAGVSQSPSNKVTEKGKDVELRCDPISGHTALYWYRQSLGQGLEFLIYFQGNSAPDKSGLPSDRFSAERTGGSVSTLTIQRTQQEDSAVYLCAQQYRVTGELFFGEGSRLTVL.

The chain is built from TRBV7-6 and TRBJ2-3; 9 bases map to TRBD2. The V gene's germline CDR1 is SGHVS and CDR2 FNYEAQ. The CDR3 spans 17 residues. Trimming at V came to 2 bases and at J to 3 bases, leaving 9 bases not matched to a gene. The CDR3 DNA reads TGTGCCAGCAGCTTATCGTTAGCGGGAGCAGGGACAGATACGCAGTATTTT. Translated, it gives CASSLSLAGAGTDTQYF.

This chain uses TRBV4-2 with TRBJ1-5, with D perhaps matching TRBD1 (5 bases). Germline V gene lookup returns CDR1 LGHNA and CDR2 YNFKEQ. Trimming removed 4 bases from V and 4 bases from J, with 14 bases in between. CDR3 length: 15 amino acids. For the CDR3, the DNA is TGTGCCAGCAGCCGAGAGGAGGGACTTAATCAGCCCCAGCATTTT. It is translated as CASSREEGLNQPQHF.

The rearrangement joins TRBV9 to TRBJ1-1; D not certain. The V gene's germline CDR1 is SGDLS and CDR2 YYNGEE. The CDR3 consists of 15 residues. The V end was cut by 0 bases, the J end by 1 base, with 10 bases between. The CDR3, as DNA: TGTGCCAGCAGCGTAGAGCCAGTGCAGAACACTGAAGCTTTCTTT. Its protein product is CASSVEPVQNTEAFF.

The chain joins TRBV19 to TRBJ1-5, with unresolved D. V lost 1 base and J lost 3, with 7 bases in between. The length of the CDR3 is 14 residues. Germline CDR1 and CDR2: LNHDA and SQIVND (reference sequence). CDR3 in DNA: TGTGCCAGTAGTATAGTAGGGTACAATCAGCCCCAGCATTTT. As protein: CASSIVGYNQPQHF.